The entry below gives a single TCR beta chain sequence along with its context. Antigen specificity is unknown. This record comes from a study of T cell repertoires in cytomegalovirus infection. The CDR3 spans 14 residues. V dropped 5 bases and J dropped 6 bases, with 16 bases sitting between them. Germline loops: CDR1 SEHNR, CDR2 FQNEAQ (reference sequence). TCRdb re-derived calls from the reads in MiXCR, one entry per CDR3 protein. The sample consists of more than 35,000 distinct CDR3 sequences, around half of them appearing once. Sequenced material: CD8+ T cells from cultured PBMCs, taken from culture after CMV antigen stimulation. The gene calls are TRBV7-9 and TRBJ1-2; TRBD1 is a possible D gene (5 bases). The source is a human donor in good health (CMV status not recorded). Some clones in this sample may be carry-over from other donors' samples. The CDR3 region has the DNA TGTGCCAGCAGCATTTCCGGGACCGGGGATGGCTACACCTTC. It encodes CASSISGTGDGYTF.